Shown below are 9 T cell receptor beta chains from a single sample sequenced in a study of chemoradiotherapy in HPV16-positive cancers. Sequencing was performed with immunoSEQ multiplex PCR; in TCRdb, only in-frame clones are kept and a portion is missing. Here the sample spans approximately 8,300 clones, approximately 85% being singletons. The sample was tumor tissue, taken from a patient who underwent chemoradiotherapy. These TCRs come from a human donor with HPV-associated anogenital cancer.

The chain has TRBV30 and TRBJ1-1, with 7 bases identical to TRBD1. V lost 2 bases and J lost 7; bases outside the gene matches: 7. CDR1 GTSNPN and CDR2 SVGIG come from the germline V gene (reference sequence). The CDR3 has 13 amino acids. The CDR3 sequence: CAWSPRQGLEAFF. The CDR3 nucleotides are TGTGCCTGGAGTCCGAGACAGGGCCTTGAAGCTTTCTTT.

This chain uses TRBV2 with TRBJ2-5; 8 bases fit TRBD1. CDR1 and CDR2 from the germline V gene are SNHLY and FYNNEI. V gave up 2 bases and J gave up 1 base; unmatched junction bases: 3. This CDR3 is built from 15 residues. CDR3 sequence: CASSETRGRQETQYF. The CDR3, as DNA: TGTGCCAGCAGTGAAACCAGGGGGCGCCAAGAGACCCAGTACTTC.

Only a few counts were recorded for this clone. The V call is TRBV7-2, the J call TRBJ1-5, with 7 bases identical to TRBD1. The germline V gene has CDR1 SGHTA and CDR2 FQGNSA. Unmatched junction bases numbered 3, after V lost 1 base and J lost 3 bases. The CDR3 is 15 amino acids. The CDR3 here is CASSLGGQFNQPQHF. The DNA for the CDR3 is TGTGCCAGCAGCTTAGGGGGACAGTTCAATCAGCCCCAGCATTTT.

The chain combines TRBV5-1 with TRBJ1-4, with a possible D match to TRBD1 (6 bases). The CDR3 totals 15 residues. Between the trimmed V and J ends, which lost 4 bases and 5 bases, there was a span of 15 bases. CDR1 is SGHRS and CDR2 is YFSETQ in the germline V gene. This CDR3 is CASSLRGGPNEKLFF. CDR3 DNA sequence: TGCGCCAGCAGCCTACGGGGGGGCCCGAATGAAAAACTGTTTTTT. The full variable domain, its missing parts supplied by reference TRBV5-1 and TRBJ1-4, is KAGVTQTPRYLIKTRGQQVTLSCSPISGHRSVSWYQQTPGQGLQFLFEYFSETQRNKGNFPGRFSGRQFSNSRSEMNVSTLELGDSALYLCASSLRGGPNEKLFFGSGTQLSVL.

The chain links TRBV6-5 to TRBJ1-2, with D possibly being TRBD1 (5 bases). The CDR3 loop spans 13 amino acids. Germline V gives CDR1 MNHEY, CDR2 SVGAGI. Trimming took 2 bases from V and 3 from J, leaving 7 bases between them. The CDR3 region has the DNA TGTGCCAGCAGTTACGGGGGGGACTATGGCTACACCTTC. Translated, it gives CASSYGGDYGYTF.

The chain is built from TRBV29-1 and TRBJ1-2, with TRBD1 matching 12 bases. Germline CDR1 is SQVTM and CDR2 is ANQGSEA. CDR3 length equals 15 residues. V shed 6 bases and J 4 bases; nucleotides not matched to a gene: 9. In nucleotides, the CDR3 is TGCAGCGTCACACACTCGGGACAGGGGGCCTATGGCTACACCTTC. This gives the protein CSVTHSGQGAYGYTF.

Written as DNA, the CDR3 is TGTGCCAGCAACGCGGGGGGACGATACAATGAGCAGTTCTTC. Translation: CASNAGGRYNEQFF. The chain combines TRBV9 with TRBJ2-1; the match to TRBD2 covers 8 bases. The germline V gene encodes CDR1 SGDLS and CDR2 YYNGEE. V lost 6 bases to trimming and J lost 4 bases; unmatched junction nucleotides: 6. This CDR3 comprises 14 residues.

This clone turned up a few times. The chain joins TRBV30 to TRBJ2-1; TRBD2 aligns across 9 bases. V was clipped by 0 bases and J by 10 bases; unmatched bases: 10. CDR3 size: 15 residues. Per the germline V gene, CDR1 is GTSNPN and CDR2 is SVGIG (reference sequence). As DNA, the CDR3 is TGTGCCTGGAGTGTAACGGGCGGGGGGGCCAAGGAGCAGTTCTTC. This gives the protein CAWSVTGGGAKEQFF.

This chain links TRBV6-1 with TRBJ2-1, with a possible D match to TRBD1 (5 bases). CDR1 is MNHNS and CDR2 is SASEGT in the germline V gene. The V end lost 0 bases, the J end lost 8 bases, and 11 bases lay between the germline ends. This CDR3 is 14 amino acids long. The chain's CDR3 is CASSEAPQGYEQFF. CDR3 bases: TGTGCCAGCAGTGAAGCACCTCAGGGCTATGAGCAGTTCTTC.